The clone carrying this T cell receptor beta chain showed up many times. Antigen unknown. The data derive from a study of early T cells in non-severe SARS-CoV-2 infection. Study-level background: Bulk RNA isolated from unsorted whole blood underwent sequencing; chains were not paired.

Individual cDNA molecules were tagged with unique molecular identifiers, the study reported. TCRdb used MiXCR to reprocess the 5' RACE reads, holding one entry per CDR3 protein. This sample has around 63,000 distinct CDR3 sequences, with roughly 13% found just once. General study points: Matching against VDJdb likely underestimated virus-specific expansions, favoring anti-spike CD8.

Germline V gene data show CDR1 as MNHNS and CDR2 as SASEGT. The CDR3 is 11 residues long. Trimming cost V 6 bases and J 4 bases, with 4 bases left between them. The V and J genes are TRBV6-1 and TRBJ2-1; D gene unclear. The origin of this receptor is an adult who was a healthcare worker with PCR-confirmed SARS-CoV-2 infection or an uninfected control (not recorded which). The sample consisted of whole blood. CDR3 sequence (DNA): TGTGCCAGCAGGTTATACAATGAGCAGTTCTTC. It is translated as CASRLYNEQFF.